This T cell receptor beta chain was recovered during a study of blood T cell repertoires in COVID-19. The CDR3 has 17 amino acids. Trimming took 0 bases from V and 7 from J; bases not matched to a gene: 17. Looked up from germline, CDR1 is SQVTM and CDR2 is ANQGSEA. The age range of participants was about 18 to 100 years, with residence in more than 20 US areas. How the authors handled the data: Estimation of nucleated cell counts relied on the amplification of reference gene primers. Sequencing was performed with immunoSEQ multiplex PCR; in TCRdb, only in-frame clones are kept and a portion is missing. V and J calls plus clone size are reproduced from that table; the DNA served to infer D and trimming. The sample holds about 240,000 clones; roughly 91% are singletons and the top ten take 8% to 10%.

The gene calls are TRBV29-1 and TRBJ1-2; 7 bases are shared with TRBD1. The clonotype originates from a man in his forties or fifties who had recovered from COVID-19. The sequencing sample was made of PBMCs or T cells enriched from blood (not recorded which). DNA for the CDR3: TGCAGCGTTGAAGATGTATGGATGAACCGGGACAGAAGTGGCTACACCTTC. The encoded protein is CSVEDVWMNRDRSGYTF. The full variable domain, completed using reference TRBV29-1 and TRBJ1-2, is SAVISQKPSRDICQRGTSLTIQCQVDSQVTMMFWYRQQPGQSLTLIATANQGSEATYESGFVIDKFPISRPNLTFSTLTVSNMSPEDSSIYLCSVEDVWMNRDRSGYTFGSGTRLTVV.